These T cell receptor beta chains were read from a single sample in a study of cytomegalovirus exposure and HLA in healthy donors. Clones were sequenced by immunoSEQ multiplex PCR, and TCRdb holds only the in-frame ones, with some missing. The table records roughly 200,000 clones, 60% to 85% of them present only once. Sequenced sample: PBMCs. These receptors all come from a middle-aged man in good health and CMV-seronegative. Both conserved end residues are part of each CDR3. The D gene is left open where the match is weak. Clone size is given for some rows only: seen once, a few or many times, or a class if the clone is expanded.

J gene	D gene	clone size	V gene	CDR3 protein	CDR3 DNA
TRBJ1-4	NA	NA	TRBV7-2	CASRNAGGEGYKLFF	TGTGCCAGCAGAAACGCGGGGGGGGAAGGTTATAAACTGTTTTTT
TRBJ2-1	TRBD2	NA	TRBV6-6	CASFPGGHNEQFF	TGTGCCAGCTTCCCGGGGGGTCACAATGAGCAGTTCTTC
TRBJ1-5	NA	NA	TRBV6-1	CASSELGRHQPQHF	TGTGCCAGCAGTGAACTGGGGCGGCATCAGCCCCAGCATTTT
TRBJ2-3	TRBD2	NA	TRBV5-1	CASSLGLAGVTDTQYF	TGCGCCAGCAGCTTGGGACTAGCGGGGGTCACAGATACGCAGTATTTT
TRBJ2-3	TRBD2	NA	TRBV4-3	CASSQDKRGRTTDTQYF	TGCGCCAGCAGCCAAGATAAGCGGGGGAGGACCACAGATACGCAGTATTTT
TRBJ1-6	NA	NA	TRBV7-8	CASRISGGWGSPLHF	TGTGCCAGCAGAATCTCAGGAGGATGGGGTTCACCCCTCCACTTT
TRBJ2-7	TRBD2	NA	TRBV10-2	CASRRAGDSSYEQYF	TGCGCCAGCAGACGCGCGGGAGACAGTTCCTACGAGCAGTACTTC
TRBJ2-2	NA	few	TRBV19	CASSIGGLNTGELFF	TGTGCCAGTAGTATAGGGGGACTTAACACCGGGGAGCTGTTTTTT
TRBJ2-7	TRBD2	NA	TRBV29-1	CSAVSGRRAYEQYF	TGCAGCGCGGTAAGCGGGAGAAGGGCCTACGAGCAGTACTTC
TRBJ1-1	NA	NA	TRBV6-4	CASSEIGGGTEAFF	TGTGCCAGCAGTGAAATAGGGGGTGGGACTGAAGCTTTCTTT
TRBJ2-3	NA	NA	TRBV29-1	CSVVERPSADTQYF	TGCAGCGTTGTGGAAAGGCCGAGCGCAGATACGCAGTATTTT
TRBJ2-3	TRBD2	NA	TRBV5-1	CASSLGLATDTQYF	TGCGCCAGCAGCTTGGGACTAGCAACAGATACGCAGTATTTT
TRBJ2-5	NA	NA	TRBV6-6	CASSYSSQGRDPQYF	TGTGCCAGCAGTTACTCGTCCCAGGGGAGGGATCCCCAGTACTTC
TRBJ2-1	TRBD1	NA	TRBV7-9	CASSRDRVGYNEQFF	TGTGCCAGCAGCCGGGACAGGGTGGGCTACAATGAGCAGTTCTTC
TRBJ2-6	TRBD1	NA	TRBV9	CASSDRQGALNSGANVLTF	TGTGCCAGCAGCGACAGACAGGGGGCCCTAAACTCTGGGGCCAACGTCCTGACTTTC
TRBJ2-7	NA	once	TRBV27	CAGSLSISSYEQYF	TGTGCCGGCAGTTTGTCGATTAGCTCCTACGAGCAGTACTTC
TRBJ1-2	TRBD1	NA	TRBV19	CASYSTGGGYTF	TGTGCCAGTTACAGTACAGGGGGTGGCTACACCTTC
TRBJ1-3	NA	few	TRBV29-1	CSVQVASGNTIYF	TGCAGCGTTCAGGTCGCCTCTGGAAACACCATATATTTT
TRBJ2-5	NA	NA	TRBV2	CASSERTAKETQYF	TGTGCCAGCAGTGAACGGACAGCCAAAGAGACCCAGTACTTC
TRBJ2-1	TRBD2	NA	TRBV4-3	CASSQSLADNEQFF	TGCGCCAGCAGCCAATCCCTAGCGGACAATGAGCAGTTCTTC
TRBJ1-2	TRBD1	NA	TRBV19	CASSIANQGAFLYGYTF	TGCGCCAGTAGTATCGCTAATCAGGGGGCGTTTCTCTATGGCTACACCTTC
TRBJ2-7	TRBD1	NA	TRBV5-6	CASSLGTGASYEQYF	TGTGCCAGCAGCTTGGGGACAGGGGCGTCCTACGAGCAGTACTTC
TRBJ1-3	NA	NA	TRBV11-2	CASSLDLGSNTIYF	TGTGCCAGCAGCTTGGACCTCGGGAGTAACACCATATATTTT
TRBJ2-3	NA	NA	TRBV5-4	CASSRTGLRTDTQYF	TGTGCCAGCAGCCGCACAGGGCTTAGGACAGATACGCAGTATTTT
TRBJ2-7	NA	NA	TRBV9	CASSVGVTGYEQYF	TGTGCCAGCAGCGTAGGAGTCACAGGTTACGAGCAGTACTTC
TRBJ2-5	NA	NA	TRBV12-5	CASGPRARETQYF	TGTGCTAGTGGTCCCCGAGCACGAGAGACCCAGTACTTC
TRBJ2-3	TRBD1	NA	TRBV27	CASSLGDREYFTDTQYF	TGTGCCAGCAGCCTGGGGGACAGGGAGTATTTCACAGATACGCAGTATTTT
TRBJ1-2	TRBD1	NA	TRBV6-6	CASSWTGELDTF	TGTGCCAGCAGTTGGACAGGGGAGTTGGACACCTTC
TRBJ2-7	TRBD2	NA	TRBV13	CASSSSPGGSGGSYEQYF	TGTGCCAGCAGCTCATCCCCGGGGGGCAGCGGGGGGTCCTACGAGCAGTACTTC
TRBJ2-3	NA	NA	TRBV6-5	CASMAGATDTQYF	TGTGCCAGCATGGCGGGGGCTACAGATACGCAGTATTTT
TRBJ1-5	NA	NA	TRBV5-1	CASSMDGESNQPQHF	TGCGCCAGCAGCATGGACGGGGAAAGCAATCAGCCCCAGCATTTT
TRBJ2-3	NA	NA	TRBV9	CASSVGPGPDTQYF	TGTGCCAGCAGCGTAGGCCCTGGGCCAGATACGCAGTATTTT
TRBJ1-4	NA	few	TRBV5-5	CASSFGITNEKLFF	TGTGCCAGCAGCTTCGGGATAACTAATGAAAAACTGTTTTTT
TRBJ2-1	TRBD2	NA	TRBV10-3	CAISSTSGRVNEQFF	TGTGCCATCAGCAGTACTAGCGGGAGGGTTAATGAGCAGTTCTTC
TRBJ2-7	NA	NA	TRBV7-3	CASSGTNSYEQYF	TGTGCCAGCAGCGGGACAAATTCCTACGAGCAGTACTTC
TRBJ2-1	TRBD2	NA	TRBV5-1	CASSLGSSGSGNEQFF	TGCGCCAGCAGCCTGGGGAGTAGCGGGAGTGGAAATGAGCAGTTCTTC
TRBJ2-1	TRBD2	NA	TRBV7-3	CASSLNQAGGPNEQFF	TGTGCCAGCAGCTTAAATCAAGCGGGAGGGCCGAATGAGCAGTTCTTC
TRBJ2-1	NA	NA	TRBV7-9	CASSLGIQGGLNEQFF	TGTGCCAGCAGCTTAGGTATTCAGGGTGGATTGAATGAGCAGTTCTTC
TRBJ2-1	NA	few	TRBV11-1	CASSPGTGNNDEQFF	TGTGCCAGCAGCCCGGGAACGGGCAACAACGATGAGCAGTTCTTC
TRBJ2-2	TRBD2	once	TRBV4-3	CASSQTTSGAGELFF	TGCGCCAGCAGCCAAACTACTAGCGGGGCCGGGGAGCTGTTTTTT
TRBJ2-3	TRBD2	few	TRBV7-7	CASSPGAGGGTDTQYF	TGTGCCAGCAGCCCGGGCGCGGGGGGGGGCACAGATACGCAGTATTTT
TRBJ2-7	NA	NA	TRBV2	CAIVRSYEQYF	TGTGCCATCGTTCGTTCCTACGAGCAGTACTTC
TRBJ1-1	NA	NA	TRBV5-6	CASSLVGGNTEAFF	TGTGCCAGCAGCTTGGTAGGGGGGAACACTGAAGCTTTCTTT
TRBJ1-5	NA	NA	TRBV18	CASSPGREGQPQHF	TGTGCCAGCTCACCAGGCAGGGAGGGTCAGCCCCAGCATTTT
TRBJ2-2	NA	once	TRBV7-3	CASSSLGGTGELFF	TGTGCCAGCAGCTCCCTAGGGGGCACCGGGGAGCTGTTTTTT
TRBJ2-7	TRBD1	NA	TRBV5-1	CASSPRTGGYEQYF	TGCGCCAGCAGCCCTCGGACAGGGGGCTACGAGCAGTACTTC
TRBJ1-5	NA	few	TRBV28	CASSPRGREGNQPQHF	TGTGCCAGCAGTCCTAGGGGGAGGGAAGGCAATCAGCCCCAGCATTTT
TRBJ1-1	NA	NA	TRBV18	CASSPRSDTEAFF	TGTGCCAGCTCACCGAGGTCGGACACTGAAGCTTTCTTT
TRBJ2-7	TRBD1	NA	TRBV5-3	CARSLEPGGWNEQYF	TGTGCCAGAAGCTTGGAGCCAGGGGGCTGGAACGAGCAGTACTTC
TRBJ1-2	NA	NA	TRBV25-1	CASSDSSGTQGGYTF	TGTGCCAGCAGTGATTCCTCCGGGACACAAGGTGGCTACACCTTC